Following are 20 T cell receptor beta chains from one sample sequenced in a study of blood T cell repertoires in COVID-19. Profiled with immunoSEQ multiplex PCR; TCRdb holds only in-frame clones, not every one. The table has approximately 150,000 clones, approximately 80% seen once. Sequencing was done on a sample of PBMCs or T cells enriched from blood (not recorded which). These receptors came from a man in his 70s who had been exposed to COVID-19.

V and J are TRBV7-8 and TRBJ2-7; the match to TRBD1 covers 7 bases. V was pared by 5 bases and J by 0 bases, with 13 bases of the junction left unmatched. The CDR3 consists of 17 residues. Germline lookup yields CDR1 SGHVS and CDR2 FQNEAQ. CDR3 bases: TGTGCCAGCAGCCCACTAATGGACAGGAGAAGCTCCTACGAGCAGTACTTC. Protein product: CASSPLMDRRSSYEQYF.

This rearrangement joins TRBV18 to TRBJ2-3, with D maybe TRBD2 (6 bases). The CDR3 covers 16 residues. Looked up from germline, CDR1 is KGHSH and CDR2 is LQKENI. The V end was cut by 2 bases, the J end by 2 bases, with 14 bases between. The CDR3 sequence is CASSPRNGGNTDTQYF. The DNA for the CDR3 is TGTGCCAGCTCACCAAGGAACGGGGGAAACACAGATACGCAGTATTTT.

CDR3 loop: CASSIDSPQTSGQNIQYF. CDR3 nucleotides: TGTGCCAGTAGTATAGATTCCCCTCAGACTAGCGGGCAAAACATTCAGTACTTC. The chain uses TRBV19 and TRBJ2-4; 10 nucleotides match TRBD2. With V trimmed by 0 bases and J by 5 bases, 10 bases remained unmatched. CDR3 length: 18 residues. Germline V gives CDR1 LNHDA, CDR2 SQIVND (reference sequence). Drawing the rest from reference TRBV19 and TRBJ2-4, the complete variable domain is DGGITQSPKYLFRKEGQNVTLSCEQNLNHDAMYWYRQDPGQGLRLIYYSQIVNDFQKGDIAEGYSVSREKKESFPLTVTSAQKNPTAFYLCASSIDSPQTSGQNIQYFGAGTRLSVL.

V gene TRBV19 combines with J gene TRBJ1-2; 7 bases are a match to TRBD1. The V and J ends lost 5 bases and 0 bases, in that order; junction bases with no gene match: 9. This CDR3 has 16 residues. Germline CDR1 reads LNHDA; CDR2 reads SQIVND (reference sequence). The CDR3: CASSGLPGQTNYGYTF. In DNA form, the CDR3 reads TGTGCCAGTAGTGGGCTGCCGGGACAGACTAACTATGGCTACACCTTC.

This clone was observed a handful of times. V gene TRBV4-3 combines with J gene TRBJ1-5; D is unclear. Germline-derived CDR1 and CDR2 are LGHNA and YSLEER. The ends were cut back, 0 bases at V and 3 bases at J, with 9 bases in the middle. The CDR3 length is 15 residues. The DNA of the CDR3 is TGCGCCAGCAGCCAAGATCGACTCGCCAATCAGCCCCAGCATTTT. This codes for CASSQDRLANQPQHF.

The chain combines TRBV6-5 with TRBJ1-5, with D uncertain. Germline CDR1 and CDR2: MNHEY and SVGAGI. This CDR3 contains 14 residues. V was clipped by 7 bases and J by 2 bases, with 12 bases between them. The CDR3 region has the DNA TGTGCCAGCACCCTGACTAAGCGCAATCAGCCCCAGCATTTT. Protein: CASTLTKRNQPQHF.

This chain links TRBV7-8 with TRBJ1-5; D gene ambiguous. V lost 0 bases and J lost 3, with 9 bases in between. CDR3 length: 15 amino acids. The V gene's germline CDR1 is SGHVS and CDR2 FQNEAQ. As DNA, the CDR3 is TGTGCCAGCAGCTTAGCAGGAGCGATCAATCAGCCCCAGCATTTT. Its translation is CASSLAGAINQPQHF.

This clone occurred a few times. The chain is built from TRBV11-3 and TRBJ2-1, with 7 nucleotides matching TRBD2. The V and J ends lost 2 bases and 0 bases, in that order; junction bases with no gene match: 4. This CDR3 has 16 amino acids. Germline V gene lookup returns CDR1 SGHNT and CDR2 YENEEA. CDR3 in amino acids: CASSLREGFSYNEQFF. The CDR3 nucleotides are TGTGCCAGCAGCTTAAGGGAGGGGTTCTCCTACAATGAGCAGTTCTTC.

J is TRBJ2-1 and V is TRBV7-2; D gene ambiguous. Per the germline V gene, CDR1 is SGHTA and CDR2 is FQGNSA. V lost 9 bases and J 4 bases, leaving 7 bases between the germline ends. The CDR3 contains 11 residues. CDR3 DNA sequence: TGTGCCAGTTCAGATTACAATGAGCAGTTCTTC. Protein: CASSDYNEQFF.

This sequence joins TRBV6-2 or TRBV6-3 and TRBJ2-2; TRBD1 matches at 7 bases. The ends lost 5 bases at V and 3 bases at J; junction bases unmatched: 0. The CDR3 contains 13 residues. CDR1 MNHEY and CDR2 SVGEGT come from the germline V gene. The CDR3 sequence: CASSDRDTGELFF. The CDR3 DNA is TGTGCCAGCAGTGACAGGGACACCGGGGAGCTGTTTTTT.

This clone was recorded only once. The chain couples TRBV7-2 to TRBJ1-1; D might be TRBD1 (6 bases). In germline, CDR1 is SGHTA, CDR2 FQGNSA. The CDR3 is 13 amino acids. Trimming took off 6 bases at V and 3 bases at J, with 11 bases between the two ends. CDR3 sequence reads: CASSYQGHTEAFF. In DNA form, the CDR3 reads TGTGCCAGCAGTTACCAGGGGCACACTGAAGCTTTCTTT.

The chain carries TRBV18 and TRBJ1-2; weak D call: TRBD1 (6 bases). Germline V gives CDR1 KGHSH, CDR2 LQKENI. The CDR3 is 13 amino acids. Trimming pared 3 bases from V and 5 bases from J, leaving 10 bases between. The CDR3 nucleotides read TGTGCCAGCTCACCGACAGGTGAGTATGGCTACACCTTC. It specifies CASSPTGEYGYTF.

V is TRBV4-1 and J is TRBJ1-3, with D hard to call. The V and J ends lost 2 bases and 0 bases respectively, with 11 bases between them. Germline CDR1 and CDR2: MGHRA and YSYEKL. The CDR3 extends over 16 amino acids. In DNA, the CDR3 is TGCGCCAGCAGCCAAAGTAACACCCGCTCTGGAAACACCATATATTTT. Protein sequence: CASSQSNTRSGNTIYF.

V gene TRBV2 combines with J gene TRBJ1-5, with 8 bases matching TRBD1. The length of the CDR3 is 13 residues. Germline-derived CDR1 and CDR2 are SNHLY and FYNNEI. Losses at the gene ends were 7 bases for V and 4 bases for J; bases not matched to a gene: 3. CDR3 nucleotides: TGTGCCAGCACTAGACAGGGGAATCAGCCCCAGCATTTT. This encodes CASTRQGNQPQHF.

The chain has TRBV19 and TRBJ1-2; D remains ambiguous. The CDR3 extends over 14 amino acids. From germline, CDR1 is LNHDA and CDR2 SQIVND (reference sequence). The V end was cut by 5 bases, the J end by 2 bases, with 12 bases between. The CDR3 loop is CASSPDRGNYGYTF. CDR3 in DNA: TGTGCCAGTAGTCCGGACCGGGGAAACTATGGCTACACCTTC.

The V call is TRBV5-5, the J call TRBJ1-2; TRBD1 might be the D (6 bases). V lost 4 bases and J 4 bases, leaving 14 bases between the germline ends. The CDR3 has 14 residues. Germline values: CDR1 SGHKS, CDR2 YYEKEE (reference sequence). CDR3: CASSVGHPPYGYTF. The CDR3 region has the DNA TGTGCCAGCAGCGTGGGACACCCACCCTATGGCTACACCTTC.

The chain links TRBV2 to TRBJ1-1; D possibly corresponds to TRBD1 (6 bases). The CDR3 has 13 amino acids. Germline V CDR1 and CDR2: SNHLY, FYNNEI. Deletions cut 3 bases from V and 6 bases from J, with 11 bases between. The CDR3 region is CASSEGARAEAFF. The CDR3 DNA is TGTGCCAGCAGTGAGGGGGCTAGGGCTGAAGCTTTCTTT.

The chain couples TRBV5-6 to TRBJ1-1; the D gene is possibly TRBD1 (6 bases). CDR3 size: 15 residues. Trimming removed 5 bases at V and 3 bases at J, with 17 bases between. The germline CDR1 and CDR2 sequences are SGHDT and YYEEEE. The CDR3 loop reads CASSFFQGRDTEAFF. CDR3 bases: TGTGCCAGCAGTTTTTTTCAGGGGCGGGACACTGAAGCTTTCTTT.

The chain couples TRBV3-1 (or the pseudogene TRBV3-2) to TRBJ2-3, with D maybe TRBD1 (6 bases). Germline V lookup: CDR1 LGHDT, CDR2 YNNKEL (reference sequence). The CDR3 sequence is 16 residues long. V dropped 3 bases and J dropped 5 bases, with 18 bases sitting between them. The CDR3: CASSHRTASDLDTQYF. The CDR3 nucleotides read TGTGCCAGCAGCCATCGGACAGCTTCCGACCTAGATACGCAGTATTTT.

The J gene is TRBJ2-1, the V gene TRBV5-4; the match to TRBD1 covers 7 bases. The CDR3 totals 15 residues. After removal of 0 bases from V and 0 bases from J, the junction contained 0 bases not matched to a gene. Germline CDR1 reads SGHNT; CDR2 reads YYREEE (reference sequence). CDR3: CASSLGQGSYNEQFF. DNA of the CDR3: TGTGCCAGCAGCTTGGGACAGGGCTCCTACAATGAGCAGTTCTTC.